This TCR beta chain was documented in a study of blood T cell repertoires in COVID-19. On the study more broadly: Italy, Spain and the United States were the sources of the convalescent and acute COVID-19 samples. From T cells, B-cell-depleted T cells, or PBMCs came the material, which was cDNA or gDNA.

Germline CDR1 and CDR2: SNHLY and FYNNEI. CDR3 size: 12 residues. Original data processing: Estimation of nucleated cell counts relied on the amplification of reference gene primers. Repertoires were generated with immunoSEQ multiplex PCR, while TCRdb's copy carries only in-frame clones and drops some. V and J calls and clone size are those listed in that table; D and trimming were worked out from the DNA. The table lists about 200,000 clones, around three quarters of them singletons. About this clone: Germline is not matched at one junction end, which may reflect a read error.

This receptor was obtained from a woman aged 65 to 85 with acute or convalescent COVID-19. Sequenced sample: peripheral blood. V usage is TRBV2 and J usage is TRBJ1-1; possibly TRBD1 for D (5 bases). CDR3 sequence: CASSEAGTAAFF. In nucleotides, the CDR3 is TGTGCCAGCAGTGAGGCAGGGACTGCAGCTTTCTTT. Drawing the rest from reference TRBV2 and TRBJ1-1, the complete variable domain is EPEVTQTPSHQVTQMGQEVILRCVPISNHLYFYWYRQILGQKVEFLVSFYNNEISEKSEIFDDQFSVERPDGSNFTLKIRSTKLEDSAMYFCASSEAGTAAFFGQGTRLTVV.